Listed below are T cell receptor beta chains from one sample, sequenced in a study of circulating CD8 cells and anti-PD-1 response in melanoma. TCRdb redid the calling of the reads with MiXCR, one entry per CDR3 protein. The table records some 1,000 distinct CDR3 sequences, 9.3% of them present only once. Sequenced material: CD8+ T cells from PBMCs, taken at baseline or after one month of anti-PD-1 therapy (not recorded which). Every receptor here comes from a human donor with melanoma. Each CDR3 is given with its conserved first and last residue. The D gene is left open where the match is weak. Clone size is shown for a subset of rows, as once, few, many or a class of expanded clone.

d_gene	v_gene	j_gene	abundance	CDR3nt	CDR3aa
TRBD2	TRBV30	TRBJ2-3	-	TGTGCCTGGAGTCGACTAGCGGGGGGGTCAGATACGCAGTATTTT	CAWSRLAGGSDTQYF
TRBD1	TRBV7-3	TRBJ2-1	medium-sized	TGTGCCAGCAGCCCGGGACAGGCGTACAATGAGCAGTTCTTC	CASSPGQAYNEQFF
-	TRBV7-3	TRBJ2-2	-	TGTGCCGGCAGCAAATCTAACGGGGAGCTGTTTTTT	CAGSKSNGELFF
TRBD2	TRBV7-3	TRBJ2-3	medium-sized	TGTGCCAGCAGCTTCTCTGCGGGGGGGCCGGATACGCAGTATTTT	CASSFSAGGPDTQYF
-	TRBV9	TRBJ2-1	-	TGTGCCAGCAGCGTAGAAGGCGGTGAGCAGTTCTTC	CASSVEGGEQFF
TRBD2	TRBV20-1	TRBJ2-1	large	TGCAGTGCTAGGGCCCCCGGGAGCGGGGATTACAATGAGCAGTTCTTC	CSARAPGSGDYNEQFF
-	TRBV7-9	TRBJ2-4	-	TGTGCCAGCAGCCCTAGGACAGAGGTGGCCAAAAACATTCAGTACTTC	CASSPRTEVAKNIQYF
TRBD1	TRBV2	TRBJ1-2	once	TGTGCCAGCAGTGAGGATACAGGGGGACTAGGGCGGACCTTC	CASSEDTGGLGRTF
-	TRBV19	TRBJ1-1	large	TGTGCCAGTAGTTTCGGACCCAACACTGAAGCTTTCTTT	CASSFGPNTEAFF
TRBD1	TRBV5-5	TRBJ2-7	medium-sized	TGTGCCAGCAGCTTCACCGGGACAGCAGCCTACGAGCAGTACTTC	CASSFTGTAAYEQYF
-	TRBV12-3/TRBV12-4	TRBJ1-1	medium-sized	TGTGCCAGCAGTTTGGGGCCAGGGTGGGACGCTTTCTTT	CASSLGPGWDAFF
TRBD1	TRBV19	TRBJ2-1	large	TGTGCCAGTAGTATGTGGGGACAGGGAATGAATGAGCAGTTCTTC	CASSMWGQGMNEQFF
-	TRBV7-6	TRBJ2-5	few	TGTGCCAGCAGCCGGCTAGGGGACCATTTATTTAAAGAGACCCAGTACTTC	CASSRLGDHLFKETQYF
-	TRBV6-5	TRBJ2-5	few	TGTGCCAGCAGTTCAGCGGCGGGGGCTCAAGAGACCCAGTACTTC	CASSSAAGAQETQYF
TRBD1	TRBV19	TRBJ1-2	medium-sized	TGTGCCAGTAGTATAGAAGGGGGCGCGTATGGCTACACCTTC	CASSIEGGAYGYTF
-	TRBV6-2/TRBV6-3	TRBJ2-7	few	TGTGCCAGCAGTCGTCCGATGGACGAGCAGTACTTC	CASSRPMDEQYF
-	TRBV19	TRBJ1-1	large	TGTGCCAGTAGTATGAACAGCGGCACTGAAGCTTTCTTT	CASSMNSGTEAFF
-	TRBV3-1	TRBJ1-3	medium-sized	TGTGCCAGCAGCCAAGATACGTCAGACCCTGGGGACACCATATATTTT	CASSQDTSDPGDTIYF
-	TRBV20-1	TRBJ2-1	medium-sized	TGCAGTGCTAGAGATCTCGGCCTCTACAATGAGCAGTTCTTC	CSARDLGLYNEQFF
-	TRBV28	TRBJ1-6	-	TGTGCCAGCAGGGATTACAGCAATTCACCCCTCCACTTT	CASRDYSNSPLHF
-	TRBV4-3	TRBJ1-1	-	TGCGCCAGCAGCCAAGACCGGGGGAACACTGAAGCTTTCTTT	CASSQDRGNTEAFF
TRBD1	TRBV20-1	TRBJ2-7	medium-sized	TGCAGTGCTACACGCACAGGGGACTACGAGCAGTACTTC	CSATRTGDYEQYF
TRBD1	TRBV7-9	TRBJ1-4	medium-sized	TGTGCCAGCAGCTGGGACAGCACTTGGGAAAAACTGTTTTTT	CASSWDSTWEKLFF
-	TRBV12-5	TRBJ1-2	few	TGTGCTAGTGGTCCCATAATGGAGGGTCTCGGAAACTATGGCTACACCTTC	CASGPIMEGLGNYGYTF
-	TRBV7-2	TRBJ2-7	medium-sized	TGTGCCAGCAGCCGACCCATAGGGGGTTGGGGCGAGCAGTACTTC	CASSRPIGGWGEQYF
-	TRBV20-1	TRBJ2-7	few	TGCAGTGCTAGAGACTTTTCGTCCACAGGGGGGGACTCCTACGAGCAGTACTTC	CSARDFSSTGGDSYEQYF
TRBD1	TRBV19	TRBJ1-5	medium-sized	TGTGCCAGTAACCTACAGGGGGCCGTGAATCAGCCCCAGCATTTT	CASNLQGAVNQPQHF
TRBD2	TRBV23-1	TRBJ2-2	medium-sized	TGCGCCAGCGGAACTTTAGCGGGAGCAAACACCGGGGAGCTGTTTTTT	CASGTLAGANTGELFF
-	TRBV27	TRBJ2-7	medium-sized	TGTGCCAGCAGTTTCAGGAGCTCCTACGAGCAGTACTTC	CASSFRSSYEQYF
TRBD2	TRBV7-6	TRBJ2-5	large	TGTGCCAGCAGCCAGGGACTAGCGGACGTTTGGACCCAGTACTTC	CASSQGLADVWTQYF
-	TRBV5-6	TRBJ1-3	medium-sized	TGTGCCAGCAGCTTGTGGGGGGCCCTCAGGATATATTTT	CASSLWGALRIYF
-	TRBV24-1	TRBJ2-1	medium-sized	TGTGCCACCAGCGAGGGGGGTCTGGGTGAGCAGTTCTTC	CATSEGGLGEQFF
-	TRBV30	TRBJ1-2	-	TGTGCCTGGAGAAGACAGTCGATGTACTATGGCTACACCTTC	CAWRRQSMYYGYTF
TRBD2	TRBV6-1	TRBJ2-1	-	TGTGCCAGCAGTGAATTCGGCCAGGGAGGGGTGGATGAGCAGTTCTTC	CASSEFGQGGVDEQFF
-	TRBV11-2	TRBJ1-5	few	TGTGCCAGCAGTCTGAACACCAATCAGCCCCAGCATTTT	CASSLNTNQPQHF
-	TRBV11-2	TRBJ2-3	medium-sized	TGTGCCAGCAGCTTAACGGGGGCCGTGACAGATACGCAGTATTTT	CASSLTGAVTDTQYF
-	TRBV20-1	TRBJ1-5	-	TGCAGTGCTAGACCCCCCGATGGGGGGCAGCATTTT	CSARPPDGGQHF
TRBD1	TRBV6-1	TRBJ2-7	medium-sized	TGTGCCAGCAGTGAAGGAATCGGACAGGGTGGGCACGAGCAGTACTTC	CASSEGIGQGGHEQYF
-	TRBV21-1	TRBJ2-7	few	TGTGCCAACTACGAGCAGTACTTC	CANYEQYF
-	TRBV7-6	TRBJ2-5	medium-sized	TGTGCCAGCAGCTTAGTTGCAGGCCAGGTCTGGACCCAGTACTTC	CASSLVAGQVWTQYF
TRBD2	TRBV6-4	TRBJ2-3	medium-sized	TGTGCCAGCAGTGAGCGGGGGGGCACAGATACGCAGTATTTT	CASSERGGTDTQYF
-	TRBV2	TRBJ1-1	medium-sized	TGTGCCAGCACTACCGGACCGGTGCGACCTCTGAACACTGAAGCTTTCTTT	CASTTGPVRPLNTEAFF
-	TRBV4-2	TRBJ2-2	medium-sized	TGTGCCAGCAGCCAAGATGGCTACTCGGGCACCGGGGAGCTGTTTTTT	CASSQDGYSGTGELFF
-	TRBV29-1	TRBJ2-1	few	TGCAGCGCCGGGAGCGGCCCGAAGCAGTTCTTC	CSAGSGPKQFF
TRBD2	TRBV24-1	TRBJ2-3	medium-sized	TGTGCCACCAGTGACGGGGGGACTACGCAGTATTTT	CATSDGGTTQYF
-	TRBV7-3	TRBJ2-1	medium-sized	TGTGCCAGCAGCTTAAGAGGGACCTACAATGAGCAGTTCTTC	CASSLRGTYNEQFF
TRBD2	TRBV7-2	TRBJ2-7	medium-sized	TGTGCCAGCAGCTTTGCTAGCGGGGCCTACGAGCAGTACTTC	CASSFASGAYEQYF
TRBD1	TRBV4-3	TRBJ2-7	medium-sized	TGCGCCAGCAGCGAAGACAGGGGCCCACTCTACGAGCAGTACTTC	CASSEDRGPLYEQYF
TRBD1	TRBV12-3/TRBV12-4	TRBJ2-1	medium-sized	TGTGCCAGCAGTTTGGGGACAGGGAATGAGCAGTTCTTC	CASSLGTGNEQFF
-	TRBV27	TRBJ2-2	medium-sized	TGTGCCAGCAGTTTATGGGGAGGCGGGGAGCTGTTTTTT	CASSLWGGGELFF
-	TRBV11-2	TRBJ2-1	few	TGTGCCAGCAGCTTATTAGCCCATTACAATGAGCAGTTCTTC	CASSLLAHYNEQFF
-	TRBV7-3	TRBJ1-3	few	TGTGCCAGCAGCCCCACCGGCTCTGGAAACACCATATATTTT	CASSPTGSGNTIYF
-	TRBV6-6	TRBJ2-3	medium-sized	TGTGCCAGCGGCCTCGGGCTCAGCACAGATACGCAGTATTTT	CASGLGLSTDTQYF